This T cell receptor beta chain was captured in a study of cytomegalovirus exposure and HLA in healthy donors. Study outcomes and limitations: In vitro, a few CMV-associated chains proved specific for CMV antigens. Association of a missense DCLRE1C variant with TCR beta V- and J-gene trimming was reported in a later analysis. A later analysis reportedly found fewer N-insertions in an Asian-associated ancestry cluster than the approximately 700-donor mean. Researchers reported from a later analysis that most CMV-associated TCR beta chains appeared HLA-restricted.

Trimming shortened V by 4 bases and J by 3 bases, and 8 bases separated the two germline ends. The CDR3 is made up of 12 amino acids. Germline V lookup: CDR1 SGHNT, CDR2 YYREEE (reference sequence). In the case of this clone: As yet, its antigen is unknown.

The primer mix had 60 Vbeta and 13 Jbeta primers. Assay: immunoSEQ multiplex PCR; the TCRdb copy retains only in-frame clones and omits some. This sample has 170,000 or so clones, with around four fifths found just once. The chain couples TRBV5-4 to TRBJ2-7; D is unresolved. This receptor was obtained from a young woman in good health and CMV-seropositive. Specimen: PBMCs. The CDR3 loop reads CASSLDYYEQYF. The CDR3 coding sequence is TGTGCCAGCAGCCTGGATTACTACGAGCAGTACTTC.